This T cell receptor beta chain was sequenced in a study of vaccination effects on CD4 cells after COVID-19. Upon completion of 10 to 11 days in culture, CD4+ T cells were isolated. To note about this clone: The antigen is unknown.

Assay used: immunoSEQ multiplex PCR; TCRdb lists only in-frame clones, some missing. The sample holds about 37,000 clones, roughly 74% seen once. The CDR3 spans 14 residues. The V gene's germline CDR1 is LNHNV and CDR2 YYDKDF (reference sequence). Deletions cut 0 bases from V and 5 bases from J, with 10 bases between. The sequence was obtained from a human donor who received a COVID-19 vaccine. This specimen was CD4+ T cells from PBMCs cultured without peptide, taken before COVID-19 vaccination. The gene calls are TRBV15 and TRBJ2-5; D gene ambiguous. This CDR3 reads CATSREPRKETQYF. In DNA form, the CDR3 reads TGTGCCACCAGCAGAGAACCGCGCAAGGAGACCCAGTACTTC.